This TCR beta chain was found in a study of naive and memory T cell subsets. V lost 7 bases and J lost 0, with 7 bases in between. Germline CDR1 reads MNHNY; CDR2 reads SVGAGI (reference sequence). This CDR3 has 12 amino acids. An oligonucleotide containing a UMI was ligated to the 3' end of TCR cDNA. Ligated cDNA underwent four rounds of PCR with nested alpha and beta constant region primers and SP2. TCRdb reprocessed the 5' RACE reads via MiXCR and lists one record per CDR3 protein. The sample has about 62,000 distinct CDR3 sequences, 6.5% to 9% seen once. This TCR was recovered from a female donor in good health. The chain couples TRBV6-6 to TRBJ2-7; no definite D call. The CDR3 region is CASTQSSYEQYF. The CDR3 DNA is TGTGCCAGCACACAGAGCTCCTACGAGCAGTACTTC.